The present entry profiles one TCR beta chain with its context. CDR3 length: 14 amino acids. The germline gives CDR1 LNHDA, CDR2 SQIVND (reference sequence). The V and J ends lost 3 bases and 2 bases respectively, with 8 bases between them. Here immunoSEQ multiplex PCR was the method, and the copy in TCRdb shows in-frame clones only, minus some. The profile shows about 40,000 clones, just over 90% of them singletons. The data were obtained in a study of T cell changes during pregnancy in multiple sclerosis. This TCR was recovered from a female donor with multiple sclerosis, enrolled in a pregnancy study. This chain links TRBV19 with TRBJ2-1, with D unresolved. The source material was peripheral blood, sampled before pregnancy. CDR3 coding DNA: TGTGCCAGTAGTATTCGCGGAACCTACAATGAGCAGTTCTTC. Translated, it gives CASSIRGTYNEQFF.